Listed here are 11 T cell receptor beta chains from one sample, sequenced in a study of beta chain features in type 1 diabetes. Findings of the study overall: A moderate, significant TCRB CDR3 shortening appeared in type 1 diabetes across four CD4+ subsets.

No antigens are known for them. The authors reverse transcribed all of the isolated RNA, so sequencing captured expressed TCRB transcripts. Method: immunoSEQ multiplex PCR; TCRdb's copy keeps in-frame clones and lacks some. The sample lists under 300,000 clones; 14% were seen once. Input material: naive CD4+ T cells from blood. The receptors were sampled from a man aged 25-45 years with type 1 diabetes.

The chain couples TRBV2 to TRBJ1-4; 7 bases agree with TRBD1. Germline V gives CDR1 SNHLY, CDR2 FYNNEI. With V trimmed by 7 bases and J by 0 bases, 2 bases remained unmatched. The CDR3 covers 14 residues. DNA of the CDR3: TGTGCCAGCACCACAGGGGCAACTAATGAAAAACTGTTTTTT. As protein: CASTTGATNEKLFF.

This chain joins TRBV7-9 and TRBJ2-3, with D unresolved. Germline values: CDR1 SEHNR, CDR2 FQNEAQ (reference sequence). The CDR3 covers 15 residues. Trimming pared 4 bases from V and 0 bases from J, leaving 11 bases between. The CDR3 coding sequence is TGTGCCAGCAGCTCTTCGAGGCTGAGCACAGATACGCAGTATTTT. Its protein product is CASSSSRLSTDTQYF.

A few counts support this clone. The CDR3: CSAFTGVGTEAFF. DNA for the CDR3: TGCAGCGCTTTCACAGGGGTGGGGACTGAAGCTTTCTTT. The chain combines TRBV29-1 with TRBJ1-1, with 7 bases that match TRBD1. CDR1 is SQVTM and CDR2 is ANQGSEA in the germline V gene. Trimming at V came to 7 bases and at J to 5 bases, leaving 10 bases not matched to a gene. The CDR3 is 13 residues long.

This clone was observed a few times. The chain joins TRBV9 to TRBJ2-7, with 7 bases identical to TRBD2. Germline V gives CDR1 SGDLS, CDR2 YYNGEE. Trimming took 3 bases from V and 2 from J; bases not matched to a gene: 11. This CDR3 spans 16 amino acids. The CDR3, as DNA: TGTGCCAGCAGCGGCCGAGCGGGAAGCCCGACCTACGAGCAGTACTTC. This translates into CASSGRAGSPTYEQYF.

This clone was counted a few times. V is TRBV4-2 and J is TRBJ2-3, with TRBD1 identical over 9 bases. The V and J ends lost 0 bases and 0 bases, in that order; junction bases with no gene match: 1. CDR1 and CDR2 (germline): LGHNA, YNFKEQ. The CDR3 contains 16 residues. CDR3 DNA: TGTGCCAGCAGCCAAGAGGGACAGGGTAGCACAGATACGCAGTATTTT. Its translation: CASSQEGQGSTDTQYF.

The chain is built from TRBV28 and TRBJ2-5; 8 bases line up with TRBD1. V shed 6 bases, J shed 9 bases, and the junction held 12 bases outside the gene matches. The length of the CDR3 is 14 residues. Germline CDR1 and CDR2: MDHEN and SYDVKM. CDR3 in amino acids: CASSLGTGRGAQYF. DNA for the CDR3: TGTGCCAGCAGCCTCGGGACAGGCCGAGGAGCCCAGTACTTC.

This sequence joins TRBV18 and TRBJ2-5; the D gene is possibly TRBD1 (7 bases). This CDR3 has 16 residues. Germline lookup yields CDR1 KGHSH and CDR2 LQKENI. The V end lost 6 bases, the J end lost 4 bases, and 21 bases lay between the germline ends. The CDR3 region is CASSRQGGVRGETQYF. The CDR3 DNA reads as TGTGCCAGCTCCCGCCAGGGGGGCGTGCGTGGAGAGACCCAGTACTTC. Complete variable domain (other parts from reference TRBV18 and TRBJ2-5): NAGVMQNPRHLVRRRGQEARLRCSPMKGHSHVYWYRQLPEEGLKFMVYLQKENIIDESGMPKERFSAEFPKEGPSILRIQQVVRGDSAAYFCASSRQGGVRGETQYFGPGTRLLVL.

The V call is TRBV28, the J call TRBJ2-1, with a possible D match to TRBD2 (5 bases). The germline gives CDR1 MDHEN, CDR2 SYDVKM. With 3 bases removed from V and 0 bases from J, the gap between germline ends came to 9 bases. The CDR3 is made up of 15 amino acids. The CDR3 sequence is CASSLGSSSYNEQFF. CDR3 DNA: TGTGCCAGCAGTTTGGGGAGTAGCTCCTACAATGAGCAGTTCTTC.

For the CDR3, the DNA is TGTGCCAGCCAGGCAAGGAGGGCCGAGTCCTACGAGCAGTACTTC. Its protein is CASQARRAESYEQYF. The chain joins TRBV6-6 to TRBJ2-7, with D tentatively TRBD2 (6 bases). Germline CDR1 is MNHNY and CDR2 is SVGAGI (reference sequence). V was clipped by 8 bases and J by 1 base, with 18 bases between them. This CDR3 comprises 15 residues.

The sample holds a few counts of this clone. J is TRBJ2-7 and V is TRBV29-1; 11 bases line up with TRBD2. Germline CDR1 SQVTM, CDR2 ANQGSEA. This CDR3 contains 17 residues. Losses at the gene ends were 0 bases for V and 3 bases for J; bases not matched to a gene: 10. In DNA form, the CDR3 reads TGCAGCGTTGAAGATACTAGCGGGGGAATACGGCGCTACGAGCAGTACTTC. It yields the protein CSVEDTSGGIRRYEQYF.

This clone was observed a few times. This chain connects TRBV7-2 to TRBJ1-5; no clear D. CDR1 and CDR2 from the germline V gene are SGHTA and FQGNSA. This CDR3 has 14 amino acids. V lost 1 base and J lost 1, with 5 bases in between. Here the CDR3 reads CASSLVRSNQPQHF. The CDR3 coding sequence is TGTGCCAGCAGCTTAGTGCGGAGCAATCAGCCCCAGCATTTT.